The 14 T cell receptor beta chains below were found in one sample sequenced in a study of blood T cell repertoires in COVID-19. Here immunoSEQ multiplex PCR was the method, and the copy in TCRdb shows in-frame clones only, minus some. The table has a few hundred thousand clones, around 82% seen once. Sequencing input: PBMCs or T cells enriched from blood (not recorded which). The receptors derive from a man aged 45 to 65 who had recovered from COVID-19.

This chain joins TRBV10-1 and TRBJ2-3, with 7 bases fitting TRBD2. With V trimmed by 3 bases and J by 0 bases, 6 bases remained unmatched. This CDR3 spans 16 amino acids. The germline CDR1 and CDR2 sequences are WNHNN and SYGVQD (reference sequence). The CDR3 DNA sequence: TGCGCCAGCAGTGACCCTAGCGGACTGAGCACAGATACGCAGTATTTT. This codes for CASSDPSGLSTDTQYF.

V is TRBV28 and J is TRBJ1-6; tentative D call: TRBD1 (5 bases). The germline gives CDR1 MDHEN, CDR2 SYDVKM. This CDR3 has 16 amino acids. With 5 bases removed from V and 4 bases from J, the gap between germline ends came to 15 bases. CDR3 in DNA: TGTGCCAGCAGTGGCAGGGATGAGTATTATAATTCACCCCTCCACTTT. It specifies CASSGRDEYYNSPLHF. Combining the CDR3 with reference TRBV28 and TRBJ1-6 gives the whole variable domain DVKVTQSSRYLVKRTGEKVFLECVQDMDHENMFWYRQDPGLGLRLIYFSYDVKMKEKGDIPEGYSVSREKKERFSLILESASTNQTSMYLCASSGRDEYYNSPLHFGNGTRLTVT.

Written as DNA, the CDR3 is TGTGCCAGCAGTTTATTTTCCGGAGTCCTCCAAGAGACCCAGTACTTC. This gives the protein CASSLFSGVLQETQYF. The chain couples TRBV28 to TRBJ2-5, with D uncertain. CDR3 length equals 16 residues. Trimming removed 1 base at V and 1 base at J, with 13 bases between. Germline V gives CDR1 MDHEN, CDR2 SYDVKM.

This clone was seen only a few times. V usage is TRBV6-1 and J usage is TRBJ2-3; 8 bases match TRBD2. Germline V gene lookup returns CDR1 MNHNS and CDR2 SASEGT. V lost 0 bases, J lost 1 base, and 3 bases stayed unmatched. CDR3 length equals 16 residues. The CDR3 sequence is CASSEAAGDGTDTQYF. The CDR3 nucleotides are TGTGCCAGCAGTGAAGCAGCGGGAGATGGCACAGATACGCAGTATTTT.

This chain joins TRBV7-3 and TRBJ2-7, with 12 positions matching TRBD2. The CDR3 contains 16 residues. The J segment lost 1 base and the V segment lost 5 bases, leaving 6 bases of the junction unmatched. Germline loops: CDR1 SGHTA, CDR2 FQGTGA. The CDR3 DNA follows: TGTGCCAGCAGCCCGCGACTAGCGGGAGAGTCCTACGAGCAGTACTTC. Encoded protein: CASSPRLAGESYEQYF.

This chain joins TRBV12-5 and TRBJ1-3; D ambiguous. V lost 7 bases and J lost 2, with 12 bases in between. This CDR3 comprises 14 residues. Germline CDR1 and CDR2: LGHNT and FRNRAP. Written as DNA, the CDR3 is TGTGCTAGTGTCCGAGGAGGAACTGGAAACACCATATATTTT. Translation: CASVRGGTGNTIYF. The entire variable domain, with the rest obtained from reference TRBV12-5 and TRBJ1-3, is as follows: DARVTQTPRHKVTEMGQEVTMRCQPILGHNTVFWYRQTMMQGLELLAYFRNRAPLDDSGMPKDRFSAEMPDATLATLKIQPSEPRDSAVYFCASVRGGTGNTIYFGEGSWLTVV.

This rearrangement joins TRBV18 to TRBJ2-7, with D possibly TRBD2 on 5 matching bases. V lost 2 bases and J 7 bases, leaving 21 bases between the germline ends. The CDR3 is made up of 16 amino acids. Looked up from germline, CDR1 is KGHSH and CDR2 is LQKENI. CDR3 bases: TGTGCCAGCTCACCAGTATCGGGCCCAGTAGCGACGGAGCAGTACTTC. This gives the protein CASSPVSGPVATEQYF.

V and J are TRBV10-1 and TRBJ2-5, with 10 bases identical to TRBD2. Losses at the gene ends were 0 bases for V and 5 bases for J; bases not matched to a gene: 3. CDR3 length equals 15 residues. Looked up from germline, CDR1 is WNHNN and CDR2 is SYGVQD (reference sequence). CDR3 residues: CASSESTSGTETQYF. CDR3 nucleotides: TGCGCCAGCAGTGAGTCAACTAGCGGGACGGAGACCCAGTACTTC.

V and J are TRBV7-8 and TRBJ2-7; TRBD2 might be the D (5 bases). This CDR3 spans 15 amino acids. V was trimmed by 1 base and J by 6 bases, leaving 16 bases between them. Germline CDR1 and CDR2: SGHVS and FQNEAQ. This CDR3 is CASSLVQGGPGEQYF. The CDR3 nucleotides are TGTGCCAGCAGCTTAGTCCAAGGAGGCCCAGGCGAGCAGTACTTC.

The V and J genes are TRBV18 and TRBJ1-5; D call uncertain. Trimming cost V 3 bases and J 5 bases, with 8 bases left between them. The germline CDR1 and CDR2 sequences are KGHSH and LQKENI. This CDR3 contains 13 residues. The CDR3: CASSPYEDQPQHF. As DNA, the CDR3 is TGTGCCAGCTCACCCTACGAGGATCAGCCCCAGCATTTT. Full variable domain (missing parts from reference TRBV18 and TRBJ1-5): NAGVMQNPRHLVRRRGQEARLRCSPMKGHSHVYWYRQLPEEGLKFMVYLQKENIIDESGMPKERFSAEFPKEGPSILRIQQVVRGDSAAYFCASSPYEDQPQHFGDGTRLSIL.

V is TRBV28 and J is TRBJ2-1; 11 bases map to TRBD2. J gave up 8 bases and V 2 bases, and 5 bases lay outside the gene matches. The CDR3 covers 15 residues. Per germline, CDR1 MDHEN and CDR2 SYDVKM. The CDR3 here is CASSLGTSGSYEQFF. In nucleotides, the CDR3 is TGTGCCAGCAGTTTAGGAACTAGCGGGAGCTATGAGCAGTTCTTC.

This clone was counted a few times. This rearrangement joins TRBV5-1 to TRBJ2-7, with 9 bases fitting TRBD1. CDR1 SGHRS and CDR2 YFSETQ come from the germline V gene. V dropped 7 bases and J dropped 5; count of bases not matched to a gene: 7. CDR3 length: 13 amino acids. The CDR3 loop reads CASPQGAGNEQYF. Written as DNA, the CDR3 is TGCGCCAGCCCACAGGGGGCTGGCAACGAGCAGTACTTC.

The V gene is TRBV6-6, the J gene TRBJ2-1, with 9 bases identical to TRBD2. Trimming took 4 bases from V and 14 from J; bases not matched to a gene: 12. Germline CDR1 and CDR2: MNHNY and SVGAGI (reference sequence). The CDR3 covers 14 residues. The CDR3: CASSLATSGPEEFF. The CDR3 nucleotides read TGTGCCAGCAGTTTGGCGACTAGCGGACCTGAAGAGTTCTTC.

The chain links TRBV15 to TRBJ1-1; D is unresolved. This CDR3 comprises 15 residues. Germline assignment: CDR1 LNHNV and CDR2 YYDKDF (reference sequence). The germline V and J ends were trimmed by 1 base and 5 bases, with 14 bases remaining between them. The CDR3 spells CATSRGEAPRTEAFF. The DNA for the CDR3 is TGTGCCACCAGCAGAGGAGAGGCCCCGAGGACTGAAGCTTTCTTT.